The 25 T cell receptor beta chains presented below share a single source sample, sequenced in a study of naive and memory T cell subsets. Study-wide findings and caveats: Naive repertoires, especially CD8, held a few larger clonotypes, possibly memory cells re-expressing CD45RA.

Their recognized antigens are unknown. An equimolar mix of two oligonucleotides served as the beta constant-region primer for TRBC1 and TRBC2. Ligated cDNA was amplified by four rounds of PCR with nested alpha and beta constant-region primers and SP2. TCRdb fed the UMI-ligation and nested PCR reads into MiXCR, producing one record per CDR3 protein. This table has under 150,000 distinct CDR3 sequences, approximately 20% appearing once. The source material was naive CD8+ T cells from blood. The source is a human donor in good health.

The chain recombines TRBV7-6 with TRBJ2-1; D might be TRBD2 (5 bases). The CDR3 runs to 13 residues. Trimming took 4 bases from V and 7 from J, leaving 11 bases between them. CDR1 SGHVS and CDR2 FNYEAQ come from the germline V gene. The CDR3 DNA follows: TGTGCCAGCAGCTGGTCAGAGGGTAATGAGCAGTTCTTC. Translation gives CASSWSEGNEQFF.

There are a few counts of this clonotype. This rearrangement joins TRBV23-1 to TRBJ2-1, with 14 positions matching TRBD2. TRBV23-1 is known as an ORF, though its function is uncertain. V trimming: 3 bases; J trimming: 5 bases; junction bases outside the gene matches: 12. The length of the CDR3 is 19 residues. In DNA form, the CDR3 reads TGCGCCAGCAGTCATCCAGGGACTAGCGGGAGTGGGGAACACAATGAGCAGTTCTTC. The encoded protein is CASSHPGTSGSGEHNEQFF.

This rearrangement joins TRBV19 to TRBJ2-7, with D possibly matching TRBD2 (6 bases). Germline assignment: CDR1 LNHDA and CDR2 SQIVND (reference sequence). The CDR3 length is 15 residues. Trimming took off 5 bases at V and 0 bases at J, with 14 bases between the two ends. CDR3 nucleotide sequence: TGTGCCAGTAGTCAGTGGTGGGAGGACTCCTACGAGCAGTACTTC. The encoded protein is CASSQWWEDSYEQYF.

A few counts support this clonotype. J is TRBJ2-5 and V is TRBV4-1, with TRBD2 matching 7 bases. Unmatched junction bases numbered 11, after V lost 0 bases and J lost 4 bases. CDR1 is MGHRA and CDR2 is YSYEKL in the germline V gene. This CDR3 region has 17 residues. DNA of the CDR3: TGCGCCAGCAGCCAAGACCTCCTGGGAGGGGCAGGAGAGACCCAGTACTTC. Protein: CASSQDLLGGAGETQYF.

The chain has TRBV7-6 and TRBJ1-5; 9 positions match TRBD1. The germline V gene encodes CDR1 SGHVS and CDR2 FNYEAQ. J was trimmed by 3 bases and V by 4 bases; bases with no gene match: 1. This CDR3 region has 14 residues. The CDR3 DNA sequence: TGTGCCAGCAGCTCACAGGGGGCCAATCAGCCCCAGCATTTT. It yields the protein CASSSQGANQPQHF. Variable domain in full (rest from reference TRBV7-6 and TRBJ1-5): GAGVSQSPRYKVTKRGQDVALRCDPISGHVSLYWYRQALGQGPEFLTYFNYEAQQDKSGLPNDRFSAERPEGSISTLTIQRTEQRDSAMYRCASSSQGANQPQHFGDGTRLSIL.

In this sample, this clonotype turned up a few times. The chain links TRBV13 to TRBJ2-1, with 7 bases matching TRBD1. With V trimmed by 5 bases and J by 9 bases, 7 bases remained unmatched. CDR3 length: 13 amino acids. CDR1 PRHDT and CDR2 FYEKMQ come from the germline V gene (reference sequence). This chain's CDR3 is CASSEDRDGEQFF. The CDR3 nucleotides are TGTGCCAGCAGCGAAGACAGGGATGGTGAGCAGTTCTTC.

The chain recombines TRBV27 with TRBJ2-3; D possibly corresponds to TRBD2 (6 bases). Germline V gene data show CDR1 as MNHEY and CDR2 as SMNVEV (reference sequence). This CDR3 has 15 residues. V was clipped by 5 bases and J by 6 bases, with 18 bases between them. The CDR3 DNA follows: TGTGCCAGCAGTCGCGTGGGAGGTTCCGGGGATACGCAGTATTTT. The encoded protein is CASSRVGGSGDTQYF.

The chain has TRBV11-2 and TRBJ2-1; the D is unclear. This CDR3 is 16 amino acids long. The germline gives CDR1 SGHAT, CDR2 FQNNGV. The germline V and J ends were trimmed by 5 bases and 4 bases, with 18 bases remaining between them. CDR3 bases: TGTGCCAGCAGCACCGGGCGGCAGCCCCCTTACAATGAGCAGTTCTTC. Translated, it gives CASSTGRQPPYNEQFF. The full variable domain, its missing parts supplied by reference TRBV11-2 and TRBJ2-1, is EAGVAQSPRYKIIEKRQSVAFWCNPISGHATLYWYQQILGQGPKLLIQFQNNGVVDDSQLPKDRFSAERLKGVDSTLKIQPAKLEDSAVYLCASSTGRQPPYNEQFFGPGTRLTVL.

This clonotype was detected only a few times. This rearrangement joins TRBV27 to TRBJ2-7; unclear D gene. Germline loops: CDR1 MNHEY, CDR2 SMNVEV (reference sequence). The CDR3 covers 12 residues. Trimming shortened V by 6 bases and J by 2 bases, and 8 bases separated the two germline ends. The CDR3, as DNA: TGTGCCAGCAGGGGTGTAACCTACGAGCAGTACTTC. This codes for CASRGVTYEQYF.

This chain connects TRBV6-2 or TRBV6-3 to TRBJ2-7; tentative D call: TRBD1 (6 bases). Germline V gives CDR1 MNHEY, CDR2 SVGEGT. The CDR3 spans 14 residues. V was pared by 0 bases and J by 5 bases, with 11 bases between. The CDR3 sequence: CASSYSITGNEQYF. The CDR3, as DNA: TGTGCCAGCAGTTACTCGATTACAGGGAACGAGCAGTACTTC.

V usage is TRBV6-2 or TRBV6-3 and J usage is TRBJ2-3; 8 bases fit TRBD2. Germline V gene lookup returns CDR1 MNHEY and CDR2 SVGEGT. Trimming removed 10 bases from V and 5 bases from J; junction bases left unmatched: 5. CDR3 length equals 12 residues. In nucleotides, the CDR3 is TGTGCCACCTCCACTAGCGGAGATACGCAGTATTTT. It encodes CATSTSGDTQYF.

V is TRBV7-8 and J is TRBJ2-1, with D possibly matching TRBD2 (5 bases). The CDR3 is made up of 15 amino acids. The ends were cut back, 0 bases at V and 1 base at J, with 7 bases in the middle. Germline values: CDR1 SGHVS, CDR2 FQNEAQ. CDR3 residues: CASSLAGNSYNEQFF. CDR3 nucleotide sequence: TGTGCCAGCAGCTTAGCCGGGAATTCCTACAATGAGCAGTTCTTC.

This clonotype was seen a few times. The CDR3 DNA sequence: TGCGCCAGCAGATCCTACCGGGACAGTACTCTGAAACTGTTTTTT. Its translation is CASRSYRDSTLKLFF. This chain uses TRBV5-1 with TRBJ1-4; 7 nucleotides agree with TRBD1. V was clipped by 5 bases and J by 11 bases; unmatched bases: 15. Germline CDR1 is SGHRS and CDR2 is YFSETQ. CDR3 size: 15 residues.

The genes are TRBV25-1 and TRBJ2-1; D possibly corresponds to TRBD2 (6 bases). The CDR3 extends over 13 amino acids. V gave up 0 bases and J gave up 10 bases, with 10 bases separating them. The germline V gene encodes CDR1 MGHDK and CDR2 SYGVNS. CDR3: CASSEYLGGEQFF. CDR3 DNA: TGTGCCAGCAGTGAATATCTGGGAGGCGAGCAGTTCTTC.

The rearrangement joins TRBV12-3 or TRBV12-4 to TRBJ1-1, with a tentative D call TRBD1 (5 bases). Between the trimmed V and J ends, which lost 7 bases and 8 bases, there was a span of 14 bases. The CDR3 spans 12 residues. CDR3 sequence (DNA): TGTGCCAGCACCTTCGGGGGGTTAGAAGCTTTCTTT. Its translation: CASTFGGLEAFF.

The chain employs TRBV5-1 and TRBJ1-1; 12 bases fit TRBD1. J was trimmed by 0 bases and V by 5 bases; bases with no gene match: 8. Per germline, CDR1 SGHRS and CDR2 YFSETQ. CDR3 length equals 17 residues. The CDR3 nucleotides are TGCGCCAGCAGTCCCGGGACAGGGGGCTTAGTGAACACTGAAGCTTTCTTT. Translated: CASSPGTGGLVNTEAFF.

The sample holds a few counts of this clonotype. The chain uses TRBV11-2 and TRBJ2-5, with D unclear. This CDR3 is 14 amino acids long. Germline V lookup: CDR1 SGHAT, CDR2 FQNNGV. V was clipped by 2 bases and J by 3 bases, with 10 bases between them. The CDR3: CASSLNLREETQYF. The CDR3 DNA is TGTGCCAGCAGCTTAAATCTACGGGAAGAGACCCAGTACTTC.

This clonotype has just a few counts. The chain is built from TRBV29-1 and TRBJ1-2; D possibly corresponds to TRBD1 (6 bases). Germline CDR1 and CDR2: SQVTM and ANQGSEA. V lost 0 bases and J lost 2, with 10 bases in between. The CDR3 covers 14 residues. The CDR3 DNA reads TGCAGCGTTGAAGATGGACAGCTAAACTATGGCTACACCTTC. Translated: CSVEDGQLNYGYTF.

This chain connects TRBV28 to TRBJ2-2; 9 nucleotides align to TRBD2. CDR1 is MDHEN, CDR2 SYDVKM, per germline. Trimming took 7 bases from V and 4 from J; bases not matched to a gene: 7. The CDR3 extends over 15 amino acids. The CDR3 DNA sequence: TGTGCCAGCACCCCTCTAGCGGGAAGCACCGGGGAGCTGTTTTTT. Translating gives CASTPLAGSTGELFF.

This clonotype came up a few times. The gene calls are TRBV5-1 and TRBJ2-1; 7 bases align to TRBD1. Per the germline V gene, CDR1 is SGHRS and CDR2 is YFSETQ. CDR3 length: 14 amino acids. The V gene end was trimmed by 4 bases and the J gene end by 8 bases; junction bases not matched to a gene: 9. The CDR3 coding sequence is TGCGCCAGCAGCGTAAAATACAGGGGTGATGAGCAGTTCTTC. Its protein product is CASSVKYRGDEQFF.

This chain joins TRBV27 and TRBJ1-4; D might be TRBD1 (5 bases). The germline V gene has CDR1 MNHEY and CDR2 SMNVEV (reference sequence). This CDR3 contains 13 residues. Between the trimmed V and J ends, which lost 4 bases and 8 bases, there was a span of 11 bases. CDR3 sequence reads: CASSSEGREKLFF. The CDR3 region has the DNA TGTGCCAGCAGTTCGGAGGGGAGGGAAAAACTGTTTTTT.

This clonotype has just a few counts. The V gene is TRBV6-6, the J gene TRBJ1-1; no firm D call. The CDR3 covers 14 residues. CDR1 and CDR2 from the germline V gene are MNHNY and SVGAGI (reference sequence). The V gene lost 2 bases and the J gene lost 1 base, with 8 bases spanning the gap. CDR3 loop: CASSYNWGNTEAFF. The CDR3 DNA is TGTGCCAGCAGTTACAATTGGGGGAACACTGAAGCTTTCTTT.

The CDR3 reads CASQPGLAGGEQYF. DNA for the CDR3: TGTGCCAGCCAACCGGGACTAGCGGGAGGCGAGCAGTACTTC. The V call is TRBV27, the J call TRBJ2-7; 15 nucleotides line up with TRBD2. This CDR3 is built from 14 residues. Germline V gene sequence: CDR1 MNHEY, CDR2 SMNVEV (reference sequence). The V gene end was trimmed by 8 bases and the J gene end by 6 bases; junction bases not matched to a gene: 5.

This chain uses TRBV27 with TRBJ2-1, with D perhaps assigned TRBD1 or TRBD2 (5 bases each). Trimming took off 4 bases at V and 2 bases at J, with 9 bases between the two ends. CDR1 MNHEY and CDR2 SMNVEV come from the germline V gene (reference sequence). The CDR3 covers 14 residues. The CDR3 protein is CASSWQGPYNEQFF. The CDR3, as DNA: TGTGCCAGCAGTTGGCAGGGACCCTACAATGAGCAGTTCTTC.

This clonotype turned up a few times. The chain carries TRBV29-1 and TRBJ2-7; 7 bases are a match to TRBD1. This CDR3 comprises 13 residues. Losses at the gene ends were 7 bases for V and 2 bases for J; bases not matched to a gene: 8. CDR1 is SQVTM and CDR2 is ANQGSEA in the germline V gene. DNA for the CDR3: TGCAGCGCCTTGACAGGGCCGGCCTACGAGCAGTACTTC. It is translated as CSALTGPAYEQYF.